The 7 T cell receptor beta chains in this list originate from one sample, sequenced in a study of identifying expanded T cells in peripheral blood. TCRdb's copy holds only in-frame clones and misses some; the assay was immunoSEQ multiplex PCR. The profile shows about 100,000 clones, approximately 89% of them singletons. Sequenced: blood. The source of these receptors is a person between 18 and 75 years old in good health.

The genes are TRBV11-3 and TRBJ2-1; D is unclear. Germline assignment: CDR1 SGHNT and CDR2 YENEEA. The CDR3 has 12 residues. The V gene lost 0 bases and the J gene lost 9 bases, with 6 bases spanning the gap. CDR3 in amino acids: CASSLEGGEQFF. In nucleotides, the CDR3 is TGTGCCAGCAGCTTAGAGGGCGGTGAGCAGTTCTTC.

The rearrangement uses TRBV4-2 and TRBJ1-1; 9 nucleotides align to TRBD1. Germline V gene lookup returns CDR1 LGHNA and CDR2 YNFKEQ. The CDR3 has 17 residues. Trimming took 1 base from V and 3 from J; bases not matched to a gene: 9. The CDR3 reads CASSQVQGQGSDTEAFF. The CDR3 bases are TGTGCCAGCAGCCAAGTTCAGGGACAGGGATCGGACACTGAAGCTTTCTTT.

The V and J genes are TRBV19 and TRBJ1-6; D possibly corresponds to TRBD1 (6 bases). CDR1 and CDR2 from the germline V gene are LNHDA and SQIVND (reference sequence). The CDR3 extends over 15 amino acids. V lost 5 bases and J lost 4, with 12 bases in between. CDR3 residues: CASSSGQTYNSPLHF. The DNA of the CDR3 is TGTGCCAGTAGTTCCGGACAGACGTATAATTCACCCCTCCACTTT. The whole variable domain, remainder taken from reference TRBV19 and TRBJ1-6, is DGGITQSPKYLFRKEGQNVTLSCEQNLNHDAMYWYRQDPGQGLRLIYYSQIVNDFQKGDIAEGYSVSREKKESFPLTVTSAQKNPTAFYLCASSSGQTYNSPLHFGNGTRLTVT.

The CDR3 region is CATSRVWGQGEQNSPLHF. The CDR3 DNA sequence: TGTGCCACCAGCAGAGTCTGGGGACAGGGCGAACAGAATTCACCCCTCCACTTT. The chain has TRBV15 and TRBJ1-6; 9 nucleotides agree with TRBD1. Trimming cost V 1 base and J 7 bases; bases outside gene matches: 11. This CDR3 has 18 amino acids. CDR1 and CDR2 from the germline V gene are LNHNV and YYDKDF (reference sequence).

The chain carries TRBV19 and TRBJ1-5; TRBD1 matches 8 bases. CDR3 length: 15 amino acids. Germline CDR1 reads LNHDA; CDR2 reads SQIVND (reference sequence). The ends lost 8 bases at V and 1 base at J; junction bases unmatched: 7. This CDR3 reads CASAVQGASNQPQHF. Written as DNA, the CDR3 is TGTGCCAGTGCCGTTCAGGGGGCGAGCAATCAGCCCCAGCATTTT.

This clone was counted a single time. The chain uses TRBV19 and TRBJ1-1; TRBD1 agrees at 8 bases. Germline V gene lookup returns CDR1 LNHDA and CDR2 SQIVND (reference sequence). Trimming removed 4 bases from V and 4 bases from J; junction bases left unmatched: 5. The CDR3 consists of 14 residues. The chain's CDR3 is CASSKTGQGTEAFF. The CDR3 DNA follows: TGTGCCAGTAGTAAAACTGGACAGGGCACTGAAGCTTTCTTT.

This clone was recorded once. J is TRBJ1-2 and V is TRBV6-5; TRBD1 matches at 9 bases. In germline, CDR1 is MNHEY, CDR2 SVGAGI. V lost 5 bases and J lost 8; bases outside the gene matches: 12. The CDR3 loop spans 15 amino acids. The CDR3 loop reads CASSPGTGFLQGYTF. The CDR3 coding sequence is TGTGCCAGCAGTCCGGGGACAGGGTTTCTTCAGGGCTACACCTTC.